This TCR beta chain was sequenced in a study of T cell clones after liver transplantation. About the research overall: At least one year of complete immunosuppression withdrawal without enzymes over twice normal defined tolerance.

The method was immunoSEQ multiplex PCR; TCRdb's version includes in-frame clones alone and lacks a portion of them. Among 65,000 to 80,000 clones listed, about four fifths were seen once. Germline CDR1 and CDR2: SGHDT and YYEEEE. The trim removed 4 bases at V and 3 bases at J, leaving 3 bases unmatched. CDR3 length equals 13 residues. The TCR comes from a human donor who received a liver transplant. The sequencing here drew on CD4+ T cells from blood, taken before liver transplant. The V and J genes are TRBV5-6 and TRBJ2-7; 8 bases fit TRBD2. The CDR3 coding sequence is TGTGCCAGCAGCCGGGGACTAGTCTACGAGCAGTACTTC. Protein product: CASSRGLVYEQYF.